A single sample is the source of the 9 T cell receptor beta chains below, sequenced in a study of CD8+CD57+ T cells in acquired aplastic anemia. Genomic DNA was employed as the template in profiling TCR beta VDJ and CDR3. Using its own MiXCR run on the reads, TCRdb lists one record per CDR3 protein. This sample yields roughly 61,000 distinct CDR3 sequences, of which less than 65% are seen a single time; 2% to 2.5% belongs to the top ten. Sequencing input: sorted CD4+, CD8+, or CD8+CD57+ T cells (not recorded which) from PBMCs. Every receptor here comes from a human donor in good health, serving as a control.

The chain links TRBV19 to TRBJ1-1; 7 positions agree with TRBD1. Germline CDR1 LNHDA, CDR2 SQIVND (reference sequence). J lost 1 base, V lost 4 bases, and 9 bases had no gene match. This CDR3 has 16 residues. The CDR3 here is CASSTTRTGTNTEAFF. CDR3 sequence (DNA): TGTGCCAGTAGTACTACCCGGACAGGTACGAACACTGAAGCTTTCTTT.

The CDR3 region has the DNA TGTGCCGCAGGACAGAGCTCCTACGAGCAGTACTTC. It translates to CAAGQSSYEQYF. V gene TRBV2 combines with J gene TRBJ2-7; tentative D call: TRBD1 (6 bases). Per the germline V gene, CDR1 is SNHLY and CDR2 is FYNNEI. There are 12 residues in the CDR3. The V end was cut by 11 bases, the J end by 0 bases, with 11 bases between. The variable domain in full, completed from reference TRBV2 and TRBJ2-7, reads EPEVTQTPSHQVTQMGQEVILRCVPISNHLYFYWYRQILGQKVEFLVSFYNNEISEKSEIFDDQFSVERPDGSNFTLKIRSTKLEDSAMYFCAAGQSSYEQYFGPGTRLTVT.

This sequence joins TRBV29-1 and TRBJ2-5; the match to TRBD2 covers 10 bases. CDR1 is SQVTM and CDR2 is ANQGSEA in the germline V gene. The CDR3 covers 13 residues. V was pared by 4 bases and J by 4 bases, with 3 bases of the junction left unmatched. CDR3 region: CSVGTSGLETQYF. CDR3 sequence (DNA): TGCAGCGTTGGGACTAGCGGACTAGAGACCCAGTACTTC.

CDR3 nucleotides: TGTGCCATTCCAGGGGTTTCAAACGAGCAGTACTTC. The encoded protein is CAIPGVSNEQYF. This chain uses TRBV19 with TRBJ2-7, with TRBD1 as a possible D gene (6 bases). There are 12 residues in the CDR3. Germline CDR1 is LNHDA and CDR2 is SQIVND (reference sequence). V was clipped by 10 bases and J by 5 bases, with 15 bases between them.

This clonotype has only a few counts. The chain links TRBV2 to TRBJ1-1; 9 positions match TRBD1. Germline CDR1 reads SNHLY; CDR2 reads FYNNEI. Trimming cost V 8 bases and J 1 base; bases outside gene matches: 11. CDR3 size: 16 residues. The DNA of the CDR3 is TGTGCCAGCCGCGACCGGAACAGGGGGCAGAACACTGAAGCTTTCTTT. It encodes CASRDRNRGQNTEAFF.

This clonotype was counted between two and nine times. This chain links TRBV20-1 with TRBJ1-1; D unclear. CDR1 is DFQATT, CDR2 SNEGSKA, per germline (reference sequence). CDR3 length: 14 amino acids. V lost 6 bases, J lost 4 bases, and 18 bases lay in between. This CDR3 reads CSASSPRESTEAFF. CDR3 sequence (DNA): TGCAGTGCCAGCAGTCCCCGGGAGAGCACTGAAGCTTTCTTT.

The genes are TRBV2 and TRBJ2-3; 9 bases map to TRBD2. The CDR3 is 12 residues long. Germline V CDR1 and CDR2: SNHLY, FYNNEI. V lost 2 bases and J lost 10; bases outside the gene matches: 1. CDR3 sequence reads: CASSEKRGAQYF. CDR3 in DNA: TGTGCCAGCAGTGAAAAGCGGGGGGCGCAGTATTTT.

This clonotype is medium-sized within its sample. V is TRBV10-3 and J is TRBJ1-1; D not resolved. Trimming stripped 6 bases from V and 4 bases from J, with 15 bases between. Germline CDR1 reads ENHRY; CDR2 reads SYGVKD. The CDR3 has 14 residues. CDR3 sequence: CAISRSIEGTEAFF. The CDR3 DNA follows: TGTGCCATCAGCCGGTCTATAGAGGGCACTGAAGCTTTCTTT.

This clonotype has a count of ten or more. The V call is TRBV18, the J call TRBJ1-1; D unresolved. Germline values: CDR1 KGHSH, CDR2 LQKENI. The CDR3 spans 15 residues. Trimming shortened V by 0 bases and J by 1 base, and 9 bases separated the two germline ends. The CDR3 reads CASSPPLKGNTEAFF. The CDR3 region has the DNA TGTGCCAGCTCACCACCGTTGAAGGGGAACACTGAAGCTTTCTTT.